The entry that follows covers one TCR beta chain sequence. Its antigen is not identified. The germline gives CDR1 LNHDA, CDR2 SQIVND (reference sequence). The V end was cut by 7 bases, the J end by 0 bases, with 13 bases between. This CDR3 is 15 amino acids long. The data were taken from a study of T cell responses to AZD1222 COVID-19 vaccine. General observations from the study: Unmutated regions of variants are reportedly targeted by nearly half of spike-specific TCRs. Donor demographics were predominantly white British with a female majority; clonal diversity may be underestimated.

The method was immunoSEQ multiplex PCR; TCRdb's version includes in-frame clones alone and lacks a portion of them. Of roughly 67,000 clones detected, approximately 90% appear once; the ten largest clones hold roughly 31%. The J gene is TRBJ1-3, the V gene TRBV19; D is uncertain. Sequences were derived from peripheral blood, sampled 28 days after the second AZD1222 dose. This clonotype was obtained from an adult who received the AZD1222 COVID-19 vaccine. The CDR3 region has the DNA TGTGCCAGTATATCGGAGGGATCCTCTGGAAACACCATATATTTT. Translated: CASISEGSSGNTIYF.